This entry lists 10 T cell receptor beta chains sequenced from one sample in a study of blood T cell repertoires in COVID-19. The assay was immunoSEQ multiplex PCR, and TCRdb's table has in-frame clones only and misses some. Of 200,000 to 250,000 clones in the sample, nearly 85% are singletons; the top ten hold around 6%. Sequencing used peripheral blood. These receptors all come from a human donor in a cohort sampled during active COVID-19.

The gene calls are TRBV19 and TRBJ1-2; perhaps TRBD1 as D (5 bases). With 5 bases removed from V and 4 bases from J, the gap between germline ends came to 17 bases. The CDR3 has 15 amino acids. Per germline, CDR1 LNHDA and CDR2 SQIVND (reference sequence). The CDR3 nucleotides read TGTGCCAGTAGTGCTTTAGGGGCGCTGGGCTATGGCTACACCTTC. Encoded protein: CASSALGALGYGYTF.

This clone has only a few counts. Other DNA variants within this sample encode the same CDR3. The chain uses TRBV2 and TRBJ2-2; 9 bases fit TRBD1. V lost 6 bases and J lost 2; bases outside the gene matches: 1. The CDR3 consists of 14 residues. Looked up from germline, CDR1 is SNHLY and CDR2 is FYNNEI. CDR3 region: CASRGQGNTGELFF. The CDR3 bases are TGTGCCAGCAGGGGACAGGGAAACACCGGGGAGCTGTTTTTT.

The chain combines TRBV6-5 with TRBJ2-7, with D possibly being TRBD1 (5 bases). The V gene's germline CDR1 is MNHEY and CDR2 SVGAGI. V was cut by 8 bases and J by 2 bases, with 16 bases left in between. There are 14 residues in the CDR3. The CDR3 sequence is CASRIDRGTYEQYF. In DNA form, the CDR3 reads TGTGCCAGCCGAATCGACAGAGGTACCTACGAGCAGTACTTC.

The chain recombines TRBV15 with TRBJ2-7; the D gene is possibly TRBD2 (7 bases). Germline lookup yields CDR1 LNHNV and CDR2 YYDKDF (reference sequence). Between the trimmed V and J ends, which lost 2 bases and 5 bases, there was a span of 25 bases. The CDR3 is 18 residues long. The CDR3 reads CATSRSGGGPALGDEQYF. CDR3 DNA sequence: TGTGCCACCAGCAGATCTGGGGGGGGGCCGGCTCTGGGCGACGAGCAGTACTTC.

V is TRBV27 and J is TRBJ1-6; D ambiguous. V lost 5 bases to trimming and J lost 8 bases, with 13 bases between them. Germline values: CDR1 MNHEY, CDR2 SMNVEV (reference sequence). This CDR3 has 14 residues. The CDR3 here is CASSTSGNDSPLHF. Here the CDR3 DNA reads TGTGCCAGCAGTACCTCGGGAAATGATTCACCCCTCCACTTT.

This chain joins TRBV7-9 and TRBJ1-1; D is possibly TRBD1 (6 bases). V lost 5 bases and J 9 bases, leaving 10 bases between the germline ends. This CDR3 contains 11 residues. CDR1 is SEHNR, CDR2 FQNEAQ, per germline (reference sequence). CDR3 loop: CASSITGKAFF. The DNA for the CDR3 is TGTGCCAGCAGCATAACAGGGAAAGCTTTCTTT.

The V gene is TRBV5-6, the J gene TRBJ2-1; D is perhaps TRBD1 (8 bases). This CDR3 region has 15 residues. Germline V CDR1 and CDR2: SGHDT, YYEEEE. Trimming cost V 4 bases and J 7 bases, with 18 bases left between them. The CDR3 nucleotides read TGTGCCAGCAGCCTAAGGACAGGGACTATGAATGAGCAGTTCTTC. Its protein product is CASSLRTGTMNEQFF.

V gene TRBV28 combines with J gene TRBJ2-3, with 8 nucleotides matching TRBD1. CDR3 length: 17 amino acids. The ends lost 0 bases at V and 4 bases at J; junction bases unmatched: 9. In germline, CDR1 is MDHEN, CDR2 SYDVKM. CDR3 residues: CASSLWDRVELADTQYF. The CDR3 bases are TGTGCCAGCAGTTTATGGGACAGGGTTGAGTTAGCAGATACGCAGTATTTT.

The V gene is TRBV6-5, the J gene TRBJ2-5; tentative D call: TRBD2 (6 bases). Trimming left V 0 bases short and J 2 bases short, with 10 bases between. Germline loops: CDR1 MNHEY, CDR2 SVGAGI. The CDR3 is 15 amino acids. This CDR3 reads CASSYSGTGQETQYF. For the CDR3, the DNA is TGTGCCAGCAGTTACTCGGGGACTGGGCAAGAGACCCAGTACTTC.

The chain's CDR3 is CASRDRGRGEQYF. CDR3 nucleotides: TGTGCCAGTAGAGACAGGGGCCGAGGAGAGCAGTACTTC. The chain employs TRBV6-5 and TRBJ2-7, with 8 nucleotides matching TRBD1. Germline V CDR1 and CDR2: MNHEY, SVGAGI. The trim removed 9 bases at V and 7 bases at J, leaving 11 bases unmatched. The CDR3 spans 13 residues.